This TCR beta chain was documented in a study of response to subunit inactivated influenza vaccine. Each CDR3 protein is one row after TCRdb ran MiXCR on the RT-PCR reads. Found here are roughly 540,000 distinct CDR3 sequences, roughly 25% of them singletons; the top ten hold about 2.8%. The ends lost 3 bases at V and 1 base at J; junction bases unmatched: 8. Germline V gene lookup returns CDR1 DFQATT and CDR2 SNEGSKA (reference sequence). This CDR3 comprises 15 residues. The same sample was also used in a study of T cells expressing NK-cell markers. That investigation notes: cDNA encoding TCR beta was synthesized via 5'RACE template switching incorporating UMIs. Most of the eight sequenced donors were classified as HCMV-seropositive, and one was classified as seronegative. HCMV specificity of the expanded NKG2C+ T cell clones was not established.

The chain employs TRBV20-1 and TRBJ2-5; 7 bases match TRBD2. The sample was CD4+ T cells sorted from PBMCs, taken about 11 days after vaccination. This receptor was obtained from a man aged 45 to 65 who received an inactivated influenza vaccine. The CDR3 DNA sequence: TGCAGTGCTAGTCCCCCCTTAGCGGGCCAAGAGACCCAGTACTTC. Encoded protein: CSASPPLAGQETQYF.